These 2 T cell receptor beta chains were sequenced from one sample in a study of blood T cell repertoires in COVID-19. Method: immunoSEQ multiplex PCR; TCRdb's copy keeps in-frame clones and lacks some. This table has roughly 150,000 clones, over 75% appearing once. Sequencing input: peripheral blood. These receptors all come from a woman in her thirties or forties with acute or convalescent COVID-19.

The J gene is TRBJ2-3, the V gene TRBV12-2; the D segment call TRBD2 is taken from the table without a DNA check. TRBV12-2 is flagged as a pseudogene. The CDR3 is 14 amino acids. CDR3 residues: CASRLSGGTDTQYF. The CDR3 region has the DNA TGTGCAAGTCGGCTTAGCGGGGGCACAGATACGCAGTATTTT.

This chain connects TRBV11-2 to TRBJ2-7, with D tentatively TRBD2 (6 bases). The ends were cut back, 6 bases at V and 0 bases at J, with 18 bases in the middle. The CDR3 has 16 residues. CDR1 and CDR2 (germline): SGHAT, FQNNGV. CDR3 DNA sequence: TGTGCCAGCAGGGGACTGGGTAGCGGCCTCTCCTACGAGCAGTACTTC. It is translated as CASRGLGSGLSYEQYF.